This T cell receptor (beta chain) was sequenced in a study of Ad26.COV2.S vaccination and SARS-CoV-2 variants. As for the study in general: The donor was enrolled in the Ad26.COV2.S arm of the COV1001 trial.

Whole-study results and caveats: The TCR-based breadth and depth measures might underestimate overall T cell responses. Individuals receiving vaccine had higher spike-specific TCR breadth than placebo recipients did.

Treatment reported: roughly 18 received Ad26.COV2.S at low or high dose, single or two shots; 5 received placebo; per-sample allocation not given. Sampling happened 63 days after the first vaccine or placebo injection. Cohort 1b enrolled adults aged 18-55 years in Boston. Some clones are missing from TCRdb's copy, which holds only in-frame ones; the method was immunoSEQ multiplex PCR. The data show some 340,000 clones, approximately 86% seen once. The CDR3 runs 15 residues. Per the germline V gene, CDR1 is MNHGY and CDR2 is SVAAGI. The V end was cut by 7 bases, the J end by 6 bases, with 18 bases between. A remark on this clone: As yet, its antigen is unknown.

The source was peripheral blood, collected in a trial of Ad26.COV2.S vaccine versus placebo. The V and J genes are TRBV6-9 and TRBJ1-4; tentatively, D is TRBD1 (6 bases). This TCR derives from a person aged 18 to 65 who received the Ad26.COV2.S COVID-19 vaccine or a placebo. DNA of the CDR3: TGTGCCAGCATTCCCCTTGGGGGGGCACATGAAAAACTGTTTTTT. It specifies CASIPLGGAHEKLFF.